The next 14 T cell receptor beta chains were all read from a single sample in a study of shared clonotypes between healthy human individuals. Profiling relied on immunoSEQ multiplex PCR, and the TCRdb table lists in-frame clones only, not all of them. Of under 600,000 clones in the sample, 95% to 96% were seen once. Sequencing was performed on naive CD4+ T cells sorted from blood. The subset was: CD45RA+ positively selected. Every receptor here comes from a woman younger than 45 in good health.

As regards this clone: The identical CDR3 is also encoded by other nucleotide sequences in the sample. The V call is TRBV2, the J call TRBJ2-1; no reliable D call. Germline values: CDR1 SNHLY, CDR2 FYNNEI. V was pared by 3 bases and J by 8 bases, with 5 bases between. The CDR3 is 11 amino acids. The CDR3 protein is CASSEVYEQFF. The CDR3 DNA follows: TGTGCCAGCAGTGAGGTATATGAGCAGTTCTTC.

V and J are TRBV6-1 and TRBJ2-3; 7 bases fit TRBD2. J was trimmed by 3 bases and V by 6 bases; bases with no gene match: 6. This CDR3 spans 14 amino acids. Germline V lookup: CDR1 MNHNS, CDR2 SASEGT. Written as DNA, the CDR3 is TGTGCCAGCAGGCTAGCGGAGGGAACAGATACGCAGTATTTT. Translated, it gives CASRLAEGTDTQYF.

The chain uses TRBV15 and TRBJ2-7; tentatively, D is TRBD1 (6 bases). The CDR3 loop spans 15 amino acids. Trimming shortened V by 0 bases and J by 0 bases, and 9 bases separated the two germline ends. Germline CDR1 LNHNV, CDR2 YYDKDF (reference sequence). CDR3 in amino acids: CATSREYRVSYEQYF. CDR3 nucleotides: TGTGCCACCAGCAGAGAATACAGGGTCTCCTACGAGCAGTACTTC.

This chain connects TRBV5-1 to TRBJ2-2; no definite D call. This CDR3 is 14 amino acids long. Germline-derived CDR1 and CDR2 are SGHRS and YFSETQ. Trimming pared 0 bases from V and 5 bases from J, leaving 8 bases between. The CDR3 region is CASSLVMGTGELFF. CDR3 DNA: TGCGCCAGCAGCTTGGTTATGGGAACCGGGGAGCTGTTTTTT. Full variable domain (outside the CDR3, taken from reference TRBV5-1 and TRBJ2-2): KAGVTQTPRYLIKTRGQQVTLSCSPISGHRSVSWYQQTPGQGLQFLFEYFSETQRNKGNFPGRFSGRQFSNSRSEMNVSTLELGDSALYLCASSLVMGTGELFFGEGSRLTVL.

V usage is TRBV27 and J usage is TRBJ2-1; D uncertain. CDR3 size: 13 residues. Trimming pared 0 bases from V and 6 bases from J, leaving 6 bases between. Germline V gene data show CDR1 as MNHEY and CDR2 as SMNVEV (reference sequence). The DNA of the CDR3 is TGTGCCAGCAGTTTATCGTGGGGCAATGAGCAGTTCTTC. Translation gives CASSLSWGNEQFF.

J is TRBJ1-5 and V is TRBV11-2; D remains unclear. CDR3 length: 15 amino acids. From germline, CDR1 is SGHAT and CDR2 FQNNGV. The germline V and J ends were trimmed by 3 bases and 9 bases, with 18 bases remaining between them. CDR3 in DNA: TGTGCCAGCAGCTTTGGGTACGGGATGGGAGGGCCCCAGCATTTT. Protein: CASSFGYGMGGPQHF.

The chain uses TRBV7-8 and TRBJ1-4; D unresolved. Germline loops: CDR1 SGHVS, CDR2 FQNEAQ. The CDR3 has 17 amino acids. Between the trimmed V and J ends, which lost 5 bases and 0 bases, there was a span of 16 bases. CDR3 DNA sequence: TGTGCCAGCAGCCGCGTTCGAGGGAGTTCAACTAATGAAAAACTGTTTTTT. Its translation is CASSRVRGSSTNEKLFF.

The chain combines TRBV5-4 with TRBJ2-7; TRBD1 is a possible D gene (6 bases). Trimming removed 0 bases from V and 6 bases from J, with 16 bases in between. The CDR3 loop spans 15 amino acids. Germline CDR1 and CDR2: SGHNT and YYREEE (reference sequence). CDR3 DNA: TGTGCCAGCAGCTTGGATAGTCAGGGGAGAGGCGAGCAGTACTTC. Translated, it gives CASSLDSQGRGEQYF. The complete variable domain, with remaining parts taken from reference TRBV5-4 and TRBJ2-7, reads ETGVTQSPTHLIKTRGQQVTLRCSSQSGHNTVSWYQQALGQGPQFIFQYYREEENGRGNFPPRFSGLQFPNYSSELNVNALELDDSALYLCASSLDSQGRGEQYFGPGTRLTVT.

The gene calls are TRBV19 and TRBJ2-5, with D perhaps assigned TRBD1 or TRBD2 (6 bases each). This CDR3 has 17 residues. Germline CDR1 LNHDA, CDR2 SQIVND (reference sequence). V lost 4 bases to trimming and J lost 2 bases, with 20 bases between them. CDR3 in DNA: TGTGCCAGTAGTAGGGGGGACAATGTCCAGGGACAAGAGACCCAGTACTTC. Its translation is CASSRGDNVQGQETQYF.

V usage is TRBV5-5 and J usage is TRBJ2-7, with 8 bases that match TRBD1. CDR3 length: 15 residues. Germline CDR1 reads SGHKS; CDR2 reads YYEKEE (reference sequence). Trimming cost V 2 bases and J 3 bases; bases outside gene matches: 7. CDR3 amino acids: CASSFSGGAYYEQYF. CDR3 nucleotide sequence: TGTGCCAGCAGCTTTTCAGGGGGCGCTTACTACGAGCAGTACTTC. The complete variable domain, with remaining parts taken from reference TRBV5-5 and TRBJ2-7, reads DAGVTQSPTHLIKTRGQQVTLRCSPISGHKSVSWYQQVLGQGPQFIFQYYEKEERGRGNFPDRFSARQFPNYSSELNVNALLLGDSALYLCASSFSGGAYYEQYFGPGTRLTVT.

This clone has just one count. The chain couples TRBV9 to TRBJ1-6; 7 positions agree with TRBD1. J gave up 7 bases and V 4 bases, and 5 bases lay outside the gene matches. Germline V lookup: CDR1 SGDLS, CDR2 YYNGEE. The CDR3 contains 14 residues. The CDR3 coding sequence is TGTGCCAGCAGCCCAACAGGGGACAATTCACCCCTCCACTTT. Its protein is CASSPTGDNSPLHF.

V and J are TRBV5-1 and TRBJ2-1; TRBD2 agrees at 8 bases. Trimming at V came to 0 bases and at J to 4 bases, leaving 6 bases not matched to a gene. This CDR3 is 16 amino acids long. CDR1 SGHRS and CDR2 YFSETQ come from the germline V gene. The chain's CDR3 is CASSLGASGQYNEQFF. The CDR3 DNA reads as TGCGCCAGCAGCTTGGGGGCTAGCGGGCAATACAATGAGCAGTTCTTC.

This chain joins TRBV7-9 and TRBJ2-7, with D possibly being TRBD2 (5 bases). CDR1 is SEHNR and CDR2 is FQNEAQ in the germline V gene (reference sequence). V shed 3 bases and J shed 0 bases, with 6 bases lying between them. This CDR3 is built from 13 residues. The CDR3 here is CASSFAGSYEQYF. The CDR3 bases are TGTGCCAGCAGCTTTGCGGGCTCCTACGAGCAGTACTTC.

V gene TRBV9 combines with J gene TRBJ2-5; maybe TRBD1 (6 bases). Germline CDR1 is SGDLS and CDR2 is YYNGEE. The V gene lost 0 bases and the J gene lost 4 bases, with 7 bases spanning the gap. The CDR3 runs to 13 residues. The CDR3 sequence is CASSVDRAETQYF. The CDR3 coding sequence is TGTGCCAGCAGCGTAGACAGGGCAGAGACCCAGTACTTC.